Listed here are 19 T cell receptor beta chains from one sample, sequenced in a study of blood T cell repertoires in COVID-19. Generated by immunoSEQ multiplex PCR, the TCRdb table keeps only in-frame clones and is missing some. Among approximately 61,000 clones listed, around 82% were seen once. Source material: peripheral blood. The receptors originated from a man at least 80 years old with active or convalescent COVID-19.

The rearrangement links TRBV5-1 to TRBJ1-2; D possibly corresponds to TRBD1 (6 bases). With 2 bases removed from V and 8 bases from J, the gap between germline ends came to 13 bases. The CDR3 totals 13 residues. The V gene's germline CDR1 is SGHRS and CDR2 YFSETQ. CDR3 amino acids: CASSFQGSRGYTF. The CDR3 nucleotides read TGCGCCAGCAGCTTTCAGGGGAGTCGGGGCTACACCTTC.

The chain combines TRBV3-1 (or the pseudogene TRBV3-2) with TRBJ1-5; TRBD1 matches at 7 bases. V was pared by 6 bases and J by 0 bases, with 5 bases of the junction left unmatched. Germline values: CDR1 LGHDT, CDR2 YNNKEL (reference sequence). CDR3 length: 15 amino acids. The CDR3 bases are TGTGCCAGCAGTCGGACAGGATATAGCAATCAGCCCCAGCATTTT. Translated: CASSRTGYSNQPQHF.

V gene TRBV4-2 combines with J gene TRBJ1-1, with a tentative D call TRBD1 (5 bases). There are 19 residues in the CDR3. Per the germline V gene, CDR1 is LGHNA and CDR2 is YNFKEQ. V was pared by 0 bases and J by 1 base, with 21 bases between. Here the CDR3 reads CASSQDGGLRVRANTEAFF. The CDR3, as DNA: TGTGCCAGCAGCCAAGACGGGGGACTTCGGGTCAGGGCGAACACTGAAGCTTTCTTT.

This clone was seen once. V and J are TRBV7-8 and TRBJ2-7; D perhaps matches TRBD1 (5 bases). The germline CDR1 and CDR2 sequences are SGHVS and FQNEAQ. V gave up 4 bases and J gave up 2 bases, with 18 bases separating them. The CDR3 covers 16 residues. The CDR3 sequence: CASSSRALQATYEQYF. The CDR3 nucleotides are TGTGCCAGCAGCTCCCGGGCCTTACAGGCCACCTACGAGCAGTACTTC.

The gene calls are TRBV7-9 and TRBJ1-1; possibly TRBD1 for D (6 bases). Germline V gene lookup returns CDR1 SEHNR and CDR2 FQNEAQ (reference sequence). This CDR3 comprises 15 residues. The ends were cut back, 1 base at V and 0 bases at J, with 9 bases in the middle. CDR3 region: CASSLVGALNTEAFF. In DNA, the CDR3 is TGTGCCAGCAGCTTAGTGGGGGCATTGAACACTGAAGCTTTCTTT.

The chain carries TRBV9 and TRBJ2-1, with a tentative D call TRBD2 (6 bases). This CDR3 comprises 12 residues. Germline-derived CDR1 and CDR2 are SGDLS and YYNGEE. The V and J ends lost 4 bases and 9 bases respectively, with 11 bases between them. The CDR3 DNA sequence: TGTGCCAGCAGCACCCGGGAGATTGAGCAGTTCTTC. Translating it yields CASSTREIEQFF.

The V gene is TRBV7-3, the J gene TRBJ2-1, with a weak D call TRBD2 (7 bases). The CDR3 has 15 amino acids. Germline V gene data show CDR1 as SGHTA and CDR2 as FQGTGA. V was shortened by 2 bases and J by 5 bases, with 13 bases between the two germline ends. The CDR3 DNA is TGTGCCAGCAGCTTACTGGCGGGGGCCGACAATGAGCAGTTCTTC. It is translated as CASSLLAGADNEQFF. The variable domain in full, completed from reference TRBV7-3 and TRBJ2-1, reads GAGVSQTPSNKVTEKGKYVELRCDPISGHTALYWYRQSLGQGPEFLIYFQGTGAADDSGLPNDRFFAVRPEGSVSTLKIQRTERGDSAVYLCASSLLAGADNEQFFGPGTRLTVL.

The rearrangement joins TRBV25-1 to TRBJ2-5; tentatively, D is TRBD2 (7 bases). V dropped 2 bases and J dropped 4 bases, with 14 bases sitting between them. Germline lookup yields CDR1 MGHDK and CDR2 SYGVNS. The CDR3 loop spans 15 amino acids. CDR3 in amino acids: CASSEAGASGETQYF. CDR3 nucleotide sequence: TGTGCCAGCAGTGAAGCGGGGGCCTCGGGAGAGACCCAGTACTTC.

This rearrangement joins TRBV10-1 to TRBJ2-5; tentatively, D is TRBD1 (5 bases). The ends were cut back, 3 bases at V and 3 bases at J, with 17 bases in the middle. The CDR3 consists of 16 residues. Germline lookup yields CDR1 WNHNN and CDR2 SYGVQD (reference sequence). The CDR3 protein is CASSDSRTLREETQYF. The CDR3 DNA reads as TGCGCCAGCAGTGATTCCAGGACACTTCGGGAAGAGACCCAGTACTTC.

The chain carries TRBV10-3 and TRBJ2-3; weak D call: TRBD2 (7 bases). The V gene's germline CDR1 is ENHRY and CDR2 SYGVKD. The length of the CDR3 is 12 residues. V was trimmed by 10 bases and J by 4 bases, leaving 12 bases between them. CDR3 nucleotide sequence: TGTGCCAGCGGGGGCCCCTCAGATACGCAGTATTTT. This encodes CASGGPSDTQYF.

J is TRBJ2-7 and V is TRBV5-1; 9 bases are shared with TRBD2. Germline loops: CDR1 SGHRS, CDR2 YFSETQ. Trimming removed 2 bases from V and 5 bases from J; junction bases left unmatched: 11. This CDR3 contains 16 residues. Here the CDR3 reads CASSLGPGLAGNEQYF. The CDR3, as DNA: TGCGCCAGCAGCTTAGGTCCGGGCCTAGCGGGGAACGAGCAGTACTTC.

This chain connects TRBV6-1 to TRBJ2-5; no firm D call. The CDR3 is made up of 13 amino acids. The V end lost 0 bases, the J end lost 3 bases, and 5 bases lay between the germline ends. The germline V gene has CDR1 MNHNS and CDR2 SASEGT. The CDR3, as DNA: TGTGCCAGCAGTGAAGCGCGGAAAGAGACCCAGTACTTC. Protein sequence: CASSEARKETQYF.

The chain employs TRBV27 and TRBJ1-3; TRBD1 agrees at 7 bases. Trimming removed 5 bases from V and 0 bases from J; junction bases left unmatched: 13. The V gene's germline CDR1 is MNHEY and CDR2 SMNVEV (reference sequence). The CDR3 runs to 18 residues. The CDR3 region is CASSPNPKSGGSGNTIYF. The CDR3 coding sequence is TGTGCCAGCAGTCCAAATCCGAAGTCAGGGGGCTCTGGAAACACCATATATTTT.

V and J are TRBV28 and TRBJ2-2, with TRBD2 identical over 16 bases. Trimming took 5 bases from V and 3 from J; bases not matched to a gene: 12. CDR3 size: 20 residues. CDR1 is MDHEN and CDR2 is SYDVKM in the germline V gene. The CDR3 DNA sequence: TGTGCCAGCAGTACCTTCCCGGGACTAGCGGGAGGGCCGGACACCGGGGAGCTGTTTTTT. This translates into CASSTFPGLAGGPDTGELFF. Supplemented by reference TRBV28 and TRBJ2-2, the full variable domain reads DVKVTQSSRYLVKRTGEKVFLECVQDMDHENMFWYRQDPGLGLRLIYFSYDVKMKEKGDIPEGYSVSREKKERFSLILESASTNQTSMYLCASSTFPGLAGGPDTGELFFGEGSRLTVL.

This CDR3 reads CASSLFSGRLFF. The CDR3 coding sequence is TGTGCCAGCAGCTTATTTTCAGGGAGGCTGTTTTTT. V is TRBV7-9 and J is TRBJ1-4; D is perhaps TRBD1 (5 bases). Germline V CDR1 and CDR2: SEHNR, FQNEAQ (reference sequence). V was cut by 2 bases and J by 14 bases, with 12 bases left in between. This CDR3 is built from 12 residues. The full variable domain, its missing parts supplied by reference TRBV7-9 and TRBJ1-4, is DTGVSQNPRHKITKRGQNVTFRCDPISEHNRLYWYRQTLGQGPEFLTYFQNEAQLEKSRLLSDRFSAERPKGSFSTLEIQRTEQGDSAMYLCASSLFSGRLFFGSGTQLSVL.

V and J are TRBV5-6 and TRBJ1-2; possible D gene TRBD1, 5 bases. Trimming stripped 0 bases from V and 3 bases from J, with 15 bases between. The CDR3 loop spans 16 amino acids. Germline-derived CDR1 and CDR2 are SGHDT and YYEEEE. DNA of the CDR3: TGTGCCAGCAGCTTGGCCGGGGGAGAGTCGGACTATGGCTACACCTTC. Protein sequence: CASSLAGGESDYGYTF.

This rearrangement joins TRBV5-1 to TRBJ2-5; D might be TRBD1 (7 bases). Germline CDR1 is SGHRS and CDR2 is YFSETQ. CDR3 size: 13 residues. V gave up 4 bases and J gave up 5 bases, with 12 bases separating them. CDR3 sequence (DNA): TGCGCCAGCAGCCTACAGGGGAGGGAGACCCAGTACTTC. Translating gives CASSLQGRETQYF.

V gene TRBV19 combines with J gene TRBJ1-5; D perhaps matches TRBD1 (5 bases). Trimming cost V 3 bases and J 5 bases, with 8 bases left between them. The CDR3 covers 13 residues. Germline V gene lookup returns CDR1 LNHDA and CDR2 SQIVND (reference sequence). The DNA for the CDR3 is TGTGCCAGTAGTATTGACAGTTATCAGCCCCAGCATTTT. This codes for CASSIDSYQPQHF.

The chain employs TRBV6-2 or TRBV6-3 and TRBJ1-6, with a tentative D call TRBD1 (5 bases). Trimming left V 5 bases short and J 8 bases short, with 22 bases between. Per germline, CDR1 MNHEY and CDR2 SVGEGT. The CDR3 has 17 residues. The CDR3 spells CASSARQPGSRHSPLHF. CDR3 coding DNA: TGTGCCAGCAGTGCAAGACAGCCTGGTTCAAGGCATTCACCCCTCCACTTT.